This T cell receptor (beta chain) emerged from a study of blood T cell repertoires in COVID-19. Data came from immunoSEQ multiplex PCR; TCRdb stores just in-frame clones and leaves some out. Of tens of thousands of clones in the sample, approximately 78% are singletons; the top ten hold approximately 1.2%. This clone occurred once. This CDR3 comprises 13 residues. V lost 0 bases to trimming and J lost 6 bases, with 9 bases between them. Germline CDR1 and CDR2: SGDLS and YYNGEE. The source is a woman older than 75 with acute or convalescent COVID-19. The gene calls are TRBV9 and TRBJ2-5, with D hard to call. The sample was peripheral blood. For the CDR3, the DNA is TGTGCCAGCAGCGTAGAGCCCCTGAAGACCCAGTACTTC. Its protein is CASSVEPLKTQYF.